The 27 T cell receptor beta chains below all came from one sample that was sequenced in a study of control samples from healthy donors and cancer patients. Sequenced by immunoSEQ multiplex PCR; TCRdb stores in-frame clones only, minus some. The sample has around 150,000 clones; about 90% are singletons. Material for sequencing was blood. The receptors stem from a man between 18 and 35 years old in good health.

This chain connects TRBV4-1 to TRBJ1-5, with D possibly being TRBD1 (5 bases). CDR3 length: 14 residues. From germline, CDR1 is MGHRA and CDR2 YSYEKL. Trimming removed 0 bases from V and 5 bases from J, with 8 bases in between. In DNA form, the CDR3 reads TGCGCCAGCAGCCAAGAATGGGGGGATCAGCCCCAGCATTTT. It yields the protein CASSQEWGDQPQHF.

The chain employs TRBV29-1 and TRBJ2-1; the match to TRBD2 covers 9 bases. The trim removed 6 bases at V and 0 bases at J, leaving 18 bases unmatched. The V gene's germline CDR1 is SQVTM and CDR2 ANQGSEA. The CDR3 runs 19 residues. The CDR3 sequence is CSVWRGDPSGESSYNEQFF. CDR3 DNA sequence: TGCAGCGTGTGGAGGGGGGATCCTAGCGGGGAAAGCTCCTACAATGAGCAGTTCTTC.

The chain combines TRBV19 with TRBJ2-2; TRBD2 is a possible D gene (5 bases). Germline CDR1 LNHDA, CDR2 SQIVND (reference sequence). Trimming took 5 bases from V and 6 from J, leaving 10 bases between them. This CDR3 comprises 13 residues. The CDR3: CASSSWGAGELFF. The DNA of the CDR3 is TGTGCCAGTAGTTCGTGGGGAGCCGGGGAGCTGTTTTTT. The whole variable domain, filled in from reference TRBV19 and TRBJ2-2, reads DGGITQSPKYLFRKEGQNVTLSCEQNLNHDAMYWYRQDPGQGLRLIYYSQIVNDFQKGDIAEGYSVSREKKESFPLTVTSAQKNPTAFYLCASSSWGAGELFFGEGSRLTVL.

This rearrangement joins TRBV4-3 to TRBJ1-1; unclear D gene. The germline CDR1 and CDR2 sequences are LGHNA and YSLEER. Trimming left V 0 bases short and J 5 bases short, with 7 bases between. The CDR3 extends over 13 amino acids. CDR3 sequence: CASSQDWGTEAFF. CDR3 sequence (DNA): TGCGCCAGCAGCCAAGATTGGGGAACTGAAGCTTTCTTT.

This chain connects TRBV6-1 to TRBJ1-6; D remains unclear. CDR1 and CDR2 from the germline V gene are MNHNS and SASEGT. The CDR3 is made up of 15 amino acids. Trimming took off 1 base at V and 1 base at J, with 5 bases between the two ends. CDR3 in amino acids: CASSEEVSYNSPLHF. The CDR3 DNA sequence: TGTGCCAGCAGTGAAGAGGTATCCTATAATTCACCCCTCCACTTT.

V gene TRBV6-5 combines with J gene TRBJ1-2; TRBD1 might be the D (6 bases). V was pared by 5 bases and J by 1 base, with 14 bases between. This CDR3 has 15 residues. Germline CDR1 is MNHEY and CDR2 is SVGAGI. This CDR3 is CASSKSGGVNYGYTF. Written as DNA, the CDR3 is TGTGCCAGCAGTAAATCCGGGGGCGTTAACTATGGCTACACCTTC.

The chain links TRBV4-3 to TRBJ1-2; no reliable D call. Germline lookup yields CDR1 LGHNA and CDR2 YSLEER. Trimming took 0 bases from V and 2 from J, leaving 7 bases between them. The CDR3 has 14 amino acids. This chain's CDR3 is CASSQDSGNYGYTF. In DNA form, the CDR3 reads TGCGCCAGCAGCCAAGATTCCGGGAACTATGGCTACACCTTC.

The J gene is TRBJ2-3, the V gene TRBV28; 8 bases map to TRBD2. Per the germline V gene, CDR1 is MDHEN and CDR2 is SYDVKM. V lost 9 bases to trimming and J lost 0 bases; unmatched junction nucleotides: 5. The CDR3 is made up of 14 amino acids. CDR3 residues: CASSRGGSTDTQYF. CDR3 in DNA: TGTGCCAGTTCCCGCGGGGGGAGCACAGATACGCAGTATTTT.

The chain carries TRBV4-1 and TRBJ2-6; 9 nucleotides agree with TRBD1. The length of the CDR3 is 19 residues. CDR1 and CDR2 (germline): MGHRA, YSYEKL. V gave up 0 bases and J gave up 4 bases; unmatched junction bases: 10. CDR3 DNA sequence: TGCGCCAGCAGCCAAGATAAGGCCGGGACAGGGTCCGGGGCCAACGTCCTGACTTTC. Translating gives CASSQDKAGTGSGANVLTF.

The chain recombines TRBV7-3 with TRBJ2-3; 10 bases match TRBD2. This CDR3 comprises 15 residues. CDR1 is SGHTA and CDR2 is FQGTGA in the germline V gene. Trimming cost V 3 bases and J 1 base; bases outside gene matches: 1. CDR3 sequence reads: CASSFGLAGTDTQYF. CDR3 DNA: TGTGCCAGCAGCTTCGGACTAGCGGGCACAGATACGCAGTATTTT.

CDR3 loop: CASSPFYRGTATNEKLFF. The CDR3 DNA is TGTGCCAGCTCACCATTCTACAGGGGAACGGCAACTAATGAAAAACTGTTTTTT. The rearrangement joins TRBV18 to TRBJ1-4; TRBD1 matches 7 bases. This CDR3 is 18 amino acids long. Germline V gene sequence: CDR1 KGHSH, CDR2 LQKENI. Trimming at V came to 2 bases and at J to 0 bases, leaving 9 bases not matched to a gene. The whole variable domain, remainder taken from reference TRBV18 and TRBJ1-4, is NAGVMQNPRHLVRRRGQEARLRCSPMKGHSHVYWYRQLPEEGLKFMVYLQKENIIDESGMPKERFSAEFPKEGPSILRIQQVVRGDSAAYFCASSPFYRGTATNEKLFFGSGTQLSVL.

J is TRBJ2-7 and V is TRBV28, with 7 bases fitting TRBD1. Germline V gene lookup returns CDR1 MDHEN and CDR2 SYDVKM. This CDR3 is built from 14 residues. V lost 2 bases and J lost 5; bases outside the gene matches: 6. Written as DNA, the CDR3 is TGTGCCAGCAGTTTACCGACAGGGCAAGACGAGCAGTACTTC. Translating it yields CASSLPTGQDEQYF.

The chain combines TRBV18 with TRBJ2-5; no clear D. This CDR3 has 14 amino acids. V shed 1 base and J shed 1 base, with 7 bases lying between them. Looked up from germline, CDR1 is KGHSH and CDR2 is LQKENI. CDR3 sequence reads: CASSPLGRQETQYF. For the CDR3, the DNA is TGTGCCAGCTCACCACTCGGGCGCCAAGAGACCCAGTACTTC.

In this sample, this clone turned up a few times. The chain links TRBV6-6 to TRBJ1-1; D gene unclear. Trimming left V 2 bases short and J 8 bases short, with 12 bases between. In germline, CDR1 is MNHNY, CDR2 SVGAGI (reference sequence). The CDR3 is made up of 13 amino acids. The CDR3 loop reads CASSYGSGGEAFF. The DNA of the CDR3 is TGTGCCAGCAGTTACGGATCGGGTGGAGAAGCTTTCTTT.

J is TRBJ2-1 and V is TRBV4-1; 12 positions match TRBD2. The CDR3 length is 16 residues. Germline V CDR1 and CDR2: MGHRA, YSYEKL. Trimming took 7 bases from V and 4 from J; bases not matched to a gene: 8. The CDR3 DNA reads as TGCGCCAGCACACCTTATGGACTAGCGGGGTACAATGAGCAGTTCTTC. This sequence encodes CASTPYGLAGYNEQFF.

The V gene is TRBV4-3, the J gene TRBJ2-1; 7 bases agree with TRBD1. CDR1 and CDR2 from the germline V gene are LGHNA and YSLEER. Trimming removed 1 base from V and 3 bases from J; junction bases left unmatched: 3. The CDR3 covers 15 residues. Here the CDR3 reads CASSQGRDSYNEQFF. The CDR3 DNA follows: TGCGCCAGCAGCCAAGGCCGGGACAGCTACAATGAGCAGTTCTTC.

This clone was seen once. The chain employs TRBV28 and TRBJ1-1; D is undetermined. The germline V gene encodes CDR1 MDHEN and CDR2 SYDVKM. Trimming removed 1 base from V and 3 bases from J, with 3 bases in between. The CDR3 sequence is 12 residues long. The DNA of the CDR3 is TGTGCCAGCAGTTTATCGTACACTGAAGCTTTCTTT. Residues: CASSLSYTEAFF.

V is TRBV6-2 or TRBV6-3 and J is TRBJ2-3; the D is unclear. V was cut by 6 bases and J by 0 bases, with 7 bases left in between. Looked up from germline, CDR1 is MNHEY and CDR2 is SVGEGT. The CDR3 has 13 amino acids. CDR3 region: CASSPYSTDTQYF. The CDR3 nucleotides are TGTGCCAGCAGCCCCTACAGCACAGATACGCAGTATTTT.

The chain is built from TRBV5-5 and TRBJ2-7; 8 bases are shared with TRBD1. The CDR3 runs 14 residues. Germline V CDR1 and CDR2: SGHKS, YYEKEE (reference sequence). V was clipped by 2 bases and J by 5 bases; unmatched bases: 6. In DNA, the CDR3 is TGTGCCAGCAGCTTTTCTACAGGGGGGAACGAGCAGTACTTC. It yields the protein CASSFSTGGNEQYF.

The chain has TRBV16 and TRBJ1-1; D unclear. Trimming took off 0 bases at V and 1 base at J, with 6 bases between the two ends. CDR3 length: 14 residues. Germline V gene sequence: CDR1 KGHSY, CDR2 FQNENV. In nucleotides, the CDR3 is TGTGCCAGCAGCCAATCGGGCCAGAACACTGAAGCTTTCTTT. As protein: CASSQSGQNTEAFF.

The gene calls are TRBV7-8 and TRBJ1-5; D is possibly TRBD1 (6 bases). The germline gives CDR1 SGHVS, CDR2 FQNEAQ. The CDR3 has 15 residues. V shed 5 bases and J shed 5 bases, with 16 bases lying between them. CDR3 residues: CASSPGPGVYQPQHF. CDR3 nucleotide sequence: TGTGCCAGCAGCCCCGGCCCAGGGGTCTATCAGCCCCAGCATTTT.

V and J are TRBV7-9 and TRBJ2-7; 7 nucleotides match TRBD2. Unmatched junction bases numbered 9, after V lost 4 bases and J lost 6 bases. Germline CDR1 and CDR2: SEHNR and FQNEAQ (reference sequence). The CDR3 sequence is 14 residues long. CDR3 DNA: TGTGCCAGCAGCTCCAGGACAAGCGGGGTCGAGCAGTACTTC. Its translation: CASSSRTSGVEQYF.

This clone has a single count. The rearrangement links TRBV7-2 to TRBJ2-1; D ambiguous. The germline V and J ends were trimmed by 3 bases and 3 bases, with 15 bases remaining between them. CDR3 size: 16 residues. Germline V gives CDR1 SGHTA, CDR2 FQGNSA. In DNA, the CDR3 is TGTGCCAGCAGCTTGGAATCTACTCGATACTACAATGAGCAGTTCTTC. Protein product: CASSLESTRYYNEQFF.

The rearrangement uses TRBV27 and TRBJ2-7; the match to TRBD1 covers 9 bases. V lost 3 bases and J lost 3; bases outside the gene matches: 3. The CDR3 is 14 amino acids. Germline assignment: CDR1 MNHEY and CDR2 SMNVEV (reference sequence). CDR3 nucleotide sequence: TGTGCCAGCAGTTTCGGGACAGGGAGCTACGAGCAGTACTTC. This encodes CASSFGTGSYEQYF.

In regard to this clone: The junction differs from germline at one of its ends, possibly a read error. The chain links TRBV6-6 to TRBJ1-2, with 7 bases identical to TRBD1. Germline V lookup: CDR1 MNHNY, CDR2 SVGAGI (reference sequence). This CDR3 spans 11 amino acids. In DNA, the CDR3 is TGTGCCAGCAGTAAGGACAGGCCCAACTCCTTC. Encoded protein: CASSKDRPNSF.

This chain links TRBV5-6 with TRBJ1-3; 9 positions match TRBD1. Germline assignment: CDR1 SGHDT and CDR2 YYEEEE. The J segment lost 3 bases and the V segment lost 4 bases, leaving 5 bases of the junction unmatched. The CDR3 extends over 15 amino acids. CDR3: CASSIQGALGNTIYF. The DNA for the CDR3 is TGTGCCAGCAGCATACAGGGGGCGCTTGGAAACACCATATATTTT.

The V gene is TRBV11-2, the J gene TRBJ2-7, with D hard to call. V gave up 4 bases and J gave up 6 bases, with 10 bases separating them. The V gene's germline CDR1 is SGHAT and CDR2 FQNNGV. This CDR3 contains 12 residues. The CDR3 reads CASSSLRGEQYF. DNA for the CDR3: TGTGCCAGCAGCTCCTTACGTGGCGAGCAGTACTTC.